The 11 T cell receptor beta chains below were found in one sample sequenced in a study of T cell responses to AZD1222 COVID-19 vaccine. Profiled with immunoSEQ multiplex PCR; TCRdb holds only in-frame clones, not every one. The sample holds more than 80,000 clones, around 90% seen once. Source: peripheral blood, taken on day 0 of AZD1222 vaccination. Source of these receptors: an adult in good health.

The chain carries TRBV3-1 (or the pseudogene TRBV3-2) and TRBJ2-7; the D gene could be TRBD1 or TRBD2 (5 bases each). This CDR3 contains 14 residues. Between the trimmed V and J ends, which lost 2 bases and 0 bases, there was a span of 8 bases. From germline, CDR1 is LGHDT and CDR2 YNNKEL (reference sequence). In DNA, the CDR3 is TGTGCCAGCAGCCAAAGAGGGGACTCCTACGAGCAGTACTTC. Translated: CASSQRGDSYEQYF.

This clone was picked up a small number of times. This chain links TRBV6-2 or TRBV6-3 with TRBJ2-1; D is undetermined. Trimming removed 2 bases at V and 7 bases at J, with 15 bases between. The CDR3 totals 15 residues. CDR1 is MNHEY and CDR2 is SVGEGT in the germline V gene. For the CDR3, the DNA is TGTGCCAGCAGTTACGGTGGTCTAGTCGGTAATGAGCAGTTCTTC. Its protein is CASSYGGLVGNEQFF.

Remarks on this clone: The sample holds other DNA sequences that translate to the same CDR3. The rearrangement uses TRBV6-5 and TRBJ2-7; 14 nucleotides match TRBD2. The CDR3 has 15 residues. Germline V gene data show CDR1 as MNHEY and CDR2 as SVGAGI. V gave up 5 bases and J gave up 2 bases; unmatched junction bases: 2. The CDR3 nucleotides read TGTGCCAGCAGTAAGGGACTAGCGGGGGCCTACGAGCAGTACTTC. It is translated as CASSKGLAGAYEQYF.

This chain connects TRBV18 to TRBJ1-1; 9 bases fit TRBD1. After removal of 6 bases from V and 1 base from J, the junction contained 6 bases not matched to a gene. The CDR3 covers 15 residues. Looked up from germline, CDR1 is KGHSH and CDR2 is LQKENI. Here the CDR3 reads CASSLGQGKNTEAFF. CDR3 nucleotide sequence: TGTGCCAGCTCCCTTGGACAGGGGAAGAACACTGAAGCTTTCTTT.

This chain uses TRBV18 with TRBJ2-7; D is tentatively TRBD1 or TRBD2 (5 bases each). The CDR3 extends over 14 amino acids. Deletions cut 3 bases from V and 2 bases from J, with 11 bases between. In germline, CDR1 is KGHSH, CDR2 LQKENI. The CDR3 is CASSPSQGAYEQYF. The CDR3, as DNA: TGTGCCAGCTCACCCTCCCAGGGAGCCTACGAGCAGTACTTC. The full variable domain, its missing parts supplied by reference TRBV18 and TRBJ2-7, is NAGVMQNPRHLVRRRGQEARLRCSPMKGHSHVYWYRQLPEEGLKFMVYLQKENIIDESGMPKERFSAEFPKEGPSILRIQQVVRGDSAAYFCASSPSQGAYEQYFGPGTRLTVT.

This chain connects TRBV7-3 to TRBJ2-1, with 14 bases identical to TRBD2. The CDR3 runs 15 residues. The V and J ends lost 3 bases and 9 bases, in that order; junction bases with no gene match: 4. Germline V lookup: CDR1 SGHTA, CDR2 FQGTGA. The DNA for the CDR3 is TGTGCCAGCAGCTTTGGACTAGCGGGAGGAGCTGAGCAGTTCTTC. It codes for CASSFGLAGGAEQFF.

The chain couples TRBV7-8 to TRBJ1-2; a possible D gene is TRBD1 (5 bases). The CDR3 is 13 amino acids. CDR1 and CDR2 from the germline V gene are SGHVS and FQNEAQ. V was clipped by 5 bases and J by 2 bases, with 9 bases between them. The CDR3, as DNA: TGTGCCAGCAGCATGACAGTAAACTATGGCTACACCTTC. Residues: CASSMTVNYGYTF.

This chain's CDR3 is CASSVGGTVSYNEQFF. DNA of the CDR3: TGTGCCAGCAGCGTTGGGGGGACGGTCTCCTACAATGAGCAGTTCTTC. The rearrangement joins TRBV9 to TRBJ2-1; possible D gene TRBD2, 6 bases. The V and J ends lost 2 bases and 0 bases respectively, with 12 bases between them. The CDR3 contains 16 residues. Germline V CDR1 and CDR2: SGDLS, YYNGEE.

This rearrangement joins TRBV7-3 to TRBJ1-5; D unresolved. The CDR3 loop spans 15 amino acids. Germline assignment: CDR1 SGHTA and CDR2 FQGTGA. Trimming took 1 base from V and 2 from J, leaving 9 bases between them. The CDR3 DNA reads TGTGCCAGCAGCTTAAACCCCGGACGCAATCAGCCCCAGCATTTT. Protein: CASSLNPGRNQPQHF.

In this sample, this clone turned up once. The chain employs TRBV4-3 and TRBJ1-2; possible D gene TRBD1, 5 bases. Germline loops: CDR1 LGHNA, CDR2 YSLEER. Trimming removed 3 bases from V and 6 bases from J, with 14 bases in between. The length of the CDR3 is 14 residues. The CDR3 nucleotides read TGCGCCAGCAGCCAGCGAGGGATCAGGGATGGCTACACCTTC. Its protein product is CASSQRGIRDGYTF.

This chain uses TRBV7-3 with TRBJ1-1, with 7 bases lining up with TRBD1. The CDR3 spans 14 residues. Germline V gene lookup returns CDR1 SGHTA and CDR2 FQGTGA. Losses at the gene ends were 4 bases for V and 1 base for J; bases not matched to a gene: 3. This chain's CDR3 is CASSSGTENTEAFF. The DNA for the CDR3 is TGTGCCAGCAGCTCCGGGACAGAGAACACTGAAGCTTTCTTT.